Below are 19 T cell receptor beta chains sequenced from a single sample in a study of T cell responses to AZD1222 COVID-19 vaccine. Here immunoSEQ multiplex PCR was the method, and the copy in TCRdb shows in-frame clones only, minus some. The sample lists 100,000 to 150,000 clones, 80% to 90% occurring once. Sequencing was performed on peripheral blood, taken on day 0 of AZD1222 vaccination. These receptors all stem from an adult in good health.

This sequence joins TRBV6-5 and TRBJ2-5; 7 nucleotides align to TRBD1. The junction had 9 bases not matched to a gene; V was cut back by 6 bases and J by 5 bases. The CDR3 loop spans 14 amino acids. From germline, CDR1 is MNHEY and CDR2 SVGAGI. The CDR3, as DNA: TGTGCCAGCAGCCCCTACAGGGGAACGGAGACCCAGTACTTC. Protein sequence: CASSPYRGTETQYF.

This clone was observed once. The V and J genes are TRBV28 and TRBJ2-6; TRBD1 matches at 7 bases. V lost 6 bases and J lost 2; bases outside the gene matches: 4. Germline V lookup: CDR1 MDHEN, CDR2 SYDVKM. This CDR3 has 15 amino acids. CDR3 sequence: CASRATGAGANVLTF. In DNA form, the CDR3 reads TGTGCCAGCAGGGCCACAGGGGCTGGGGCCAACGTCCTGACTTTC.

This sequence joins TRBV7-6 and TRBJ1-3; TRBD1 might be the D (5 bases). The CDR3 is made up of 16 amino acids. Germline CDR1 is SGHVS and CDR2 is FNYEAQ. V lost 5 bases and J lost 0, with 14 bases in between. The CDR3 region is CASSKRDVGSGNTIYF. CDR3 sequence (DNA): TGTGCCAGCAGCAAACGGGACGTTGGCTCTGGAAACACCATATATTTT.

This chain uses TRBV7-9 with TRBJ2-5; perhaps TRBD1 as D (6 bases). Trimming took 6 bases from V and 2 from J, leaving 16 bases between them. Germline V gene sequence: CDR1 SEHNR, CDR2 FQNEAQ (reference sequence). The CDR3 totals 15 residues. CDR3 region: CASRNLGQIQETQYF. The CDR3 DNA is TGTGCCAGCAGGAACCTCGGACAGATACAAGAGACCCAGTACTTC.

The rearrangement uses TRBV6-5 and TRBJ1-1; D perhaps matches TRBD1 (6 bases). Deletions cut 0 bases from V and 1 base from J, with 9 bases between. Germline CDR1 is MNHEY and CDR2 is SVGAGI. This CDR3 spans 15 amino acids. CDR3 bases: TGTGCCAGCAGTTACTCGGGACAACCGAACACTGAAGCTTTCTTT. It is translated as CASSYSGQPNTEAFF.

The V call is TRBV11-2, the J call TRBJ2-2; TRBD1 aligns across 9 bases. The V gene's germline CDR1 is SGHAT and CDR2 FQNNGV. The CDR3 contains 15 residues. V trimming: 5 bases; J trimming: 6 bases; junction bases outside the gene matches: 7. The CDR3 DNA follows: TGTGCCAGCAGCGCACTACAGGGGGCCTCCGGGGAGCTGTTTTTT. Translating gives CASSALQGASGELFF.

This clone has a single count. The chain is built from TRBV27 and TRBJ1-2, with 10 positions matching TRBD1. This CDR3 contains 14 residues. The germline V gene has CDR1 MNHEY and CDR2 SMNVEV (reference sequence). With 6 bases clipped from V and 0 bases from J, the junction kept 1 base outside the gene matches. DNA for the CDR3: TGTGCCAGCAGCGGACAGGGGGCTAACTATGGCTACACCTTC. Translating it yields CASSGQGANYGYTF.

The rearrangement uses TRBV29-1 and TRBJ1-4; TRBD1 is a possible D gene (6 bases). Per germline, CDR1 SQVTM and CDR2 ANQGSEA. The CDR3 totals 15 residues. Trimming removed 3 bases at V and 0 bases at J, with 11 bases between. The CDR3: CSVDGGLATNEKLFF. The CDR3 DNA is TGCAGCGTTGACGGGGGCCTCGCAACTAATGAAAAACTGTTTTTT.

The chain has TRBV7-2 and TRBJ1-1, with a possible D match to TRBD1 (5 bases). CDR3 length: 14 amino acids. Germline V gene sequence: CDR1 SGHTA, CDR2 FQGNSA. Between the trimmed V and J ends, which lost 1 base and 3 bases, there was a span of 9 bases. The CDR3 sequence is CASSLGGFDTEAFF. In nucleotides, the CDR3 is TGTGCCAGCAGCTTAGGGGGCTTCGACACTGAAGCTTTCTTT.

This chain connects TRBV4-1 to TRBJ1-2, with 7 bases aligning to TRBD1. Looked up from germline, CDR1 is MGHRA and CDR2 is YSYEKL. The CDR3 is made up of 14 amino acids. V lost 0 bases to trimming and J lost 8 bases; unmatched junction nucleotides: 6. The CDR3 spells CASSQERGPMGYTF. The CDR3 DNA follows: TGCGCCAGCAGCCAAGAAAGGGGGCCCATGGGCTACACCTTC.

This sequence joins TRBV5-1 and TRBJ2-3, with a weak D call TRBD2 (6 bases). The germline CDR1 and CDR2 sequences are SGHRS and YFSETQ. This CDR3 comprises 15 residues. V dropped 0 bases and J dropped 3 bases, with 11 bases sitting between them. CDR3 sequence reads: CASSLAGVETDTQYF. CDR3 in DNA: TGCGCCAGCAGCTTGGCGGGGGTTGAGACAGATACGCAGTATTTT.

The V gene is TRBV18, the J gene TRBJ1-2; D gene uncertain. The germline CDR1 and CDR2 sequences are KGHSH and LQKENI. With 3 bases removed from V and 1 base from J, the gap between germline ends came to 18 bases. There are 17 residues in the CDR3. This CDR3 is CASSPYTGRGFNYGYTF. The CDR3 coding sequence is TGTGCCAGCTCACCCTATACGGGCCGGGGATTTAACTATGGCTACACCTTC.

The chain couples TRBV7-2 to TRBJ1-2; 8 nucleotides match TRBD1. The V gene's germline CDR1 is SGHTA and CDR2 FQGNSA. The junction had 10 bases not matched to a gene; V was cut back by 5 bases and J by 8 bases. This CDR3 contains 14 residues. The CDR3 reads CASSNRQGSVGYTF. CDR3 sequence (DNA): TGTGCCAGCAGCAATCGACAGGGGTCGGTGGGCTACACCTTC. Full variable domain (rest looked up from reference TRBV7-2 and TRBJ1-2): GAGVSQSPSNKVTEKGKDVELRCDPISGHTALYWYRQSLGQGLEFLIYFQGNSAPDKSGLPSDRFSAERTGGSVSTLTIQRTQQEDSAVYLCASSNRQGSVGYTFGSGTRLTVV.

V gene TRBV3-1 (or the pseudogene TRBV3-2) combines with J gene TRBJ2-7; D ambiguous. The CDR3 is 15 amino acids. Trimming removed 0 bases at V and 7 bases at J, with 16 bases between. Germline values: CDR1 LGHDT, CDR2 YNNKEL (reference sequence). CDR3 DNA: TGTGCCAGCAGCCAAGATAACCTGGCACCACTTGAGCAGTACTTC. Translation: CASSQDNLAPLEQYF.

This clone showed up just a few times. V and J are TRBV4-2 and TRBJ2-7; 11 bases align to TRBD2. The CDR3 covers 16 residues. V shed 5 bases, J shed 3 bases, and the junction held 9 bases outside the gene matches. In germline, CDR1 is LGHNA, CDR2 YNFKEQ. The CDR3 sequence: CASSSSVGTSGYEQYF. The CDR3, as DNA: TGTGCCAGCAGCTCCTCGGTGGGGACTAGCGGCTACGAGCAGTACTTC.

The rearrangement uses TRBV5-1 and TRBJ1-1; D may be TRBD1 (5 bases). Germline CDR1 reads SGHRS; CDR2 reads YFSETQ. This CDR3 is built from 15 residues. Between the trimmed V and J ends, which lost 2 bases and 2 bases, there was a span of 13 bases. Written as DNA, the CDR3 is TGCGCCAGCAGCTTTATTGGGGGTTCTAACACTGAAGCTTTCTTT. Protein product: CASSFIGGSNTEAFF. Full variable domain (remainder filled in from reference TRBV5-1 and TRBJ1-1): KAGVTQTPRYLIKTRGQQVTLSCSPISGHRSVSWYQQTPGQGLQFLFEYFSETQRNKGNFPGRFSGRQFSNSRSEMNVSTLELGDSALYLCASSFIGGSNTEAFFGQGTRLTVV.

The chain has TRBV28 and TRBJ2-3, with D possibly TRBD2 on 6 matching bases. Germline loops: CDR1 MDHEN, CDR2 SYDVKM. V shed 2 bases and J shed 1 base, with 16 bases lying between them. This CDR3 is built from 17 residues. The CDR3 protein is CASSLGGLGGGTDTQYF. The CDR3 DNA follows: TGTGCCAGCAGTTTAGGAGGGCTTGGGGGTGGCACAGATACGCAGTATTTT.

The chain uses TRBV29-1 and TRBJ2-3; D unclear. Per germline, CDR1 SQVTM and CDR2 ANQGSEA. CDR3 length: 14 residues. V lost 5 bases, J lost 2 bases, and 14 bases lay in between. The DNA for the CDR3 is TGCAGCGTTAACCGGCAGGACCTCACAGATACGCAGTATTTT. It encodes CSVNRQDLTDTQYF.

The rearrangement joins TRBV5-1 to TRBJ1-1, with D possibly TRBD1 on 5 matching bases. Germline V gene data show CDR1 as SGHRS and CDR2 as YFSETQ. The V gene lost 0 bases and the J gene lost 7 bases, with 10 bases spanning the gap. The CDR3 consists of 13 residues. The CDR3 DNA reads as TGCGCCAGCAGCTTGGGGGTGCAGGGTGAAGCTTTCTTT. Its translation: CASSLGVQGEAFF.